This paragraph covers one T cell receptor (beta chain) sequence. Its antigen is unidentified. The data were produced by immunoSEQ multiplex PCR, yet TCRdb's version contains in-frame clones alone and is incomplete. The table includes approximately 110,000 clones, 88% detected once. No infections or other immune events were documented during collection. The data are from a study of identifying expanded T cells in peripheral blood. Whole-study results and caveats: Technical replicates showed roughly 1.2 changed clones; two weeks about 16; four weeks 19.

Losses at the gene ends were 6 bases for V and 2 bases for J; bases not matched to a gene: 10. Looked up from germline, CDR1 is SQVTM and CDR2 is ANQGSEA. This CDR3 contains 16 residues. The V and J genes are TRBV29-1 and TRBJ2-6, with 7 bases identical to TRBD1. The sequence came from a person aged 18 to 70 in good health. The sample was blood. The CDR3 is CSVVTGSLAGANVLTF. The CDR3 DNA reads as TGCAGCGTGGTGACAGGGAGCTTAGCTGGGGCCAACGTCCTGACTTTC.